This entry describes one T cell receptor (beta chain). Its matching antigen is unknown. This specimen belongs to a study of OX40 agonist ivuxolimab in advanced cancers. Looking at the study overall: Dose-escalation patients had hepatocellular carcinoma, melanoma, renal cell or head and neck cancer.

The study's findings and limits: Clonal expansion was among the lowest in partial responders at 0.1-3.0 mg/kg, especially CD8+.

Sequencing was performed with immunoSEQ multiplex PCR; in TCRdb, only in-frame clones are kept and a portion is missing. The top ten hold approximately 0.5% of the sample, which has fewer than 100,000 clones, approximately 88% seen once. The CDR3 has 14 amino acids. V lost 5 bases to trimming and J lost 1 base; unmatched junction nucleotides: 5. Per germline, CDR1 SGHNT and CDR2 YYREEE (reference sequence). This sequence was found in an adult with an advanced solid tumor such as melanoma, head and neck, liver or kidney cancer. This chain connects TRBV5-4 to TRBJ1-1, with TRBD1 matching 7 bases. The sample was CD4+ or CD8+ T cells sorted from blood, taken in a trial of the OX40 agonist ivuxolimab. CDR3 DNA: TGTGCCAGCAGTCGGACAGGTGCGAACACTGAAGCTTTCTTT. As protein: CASSRTGANTEAFF.